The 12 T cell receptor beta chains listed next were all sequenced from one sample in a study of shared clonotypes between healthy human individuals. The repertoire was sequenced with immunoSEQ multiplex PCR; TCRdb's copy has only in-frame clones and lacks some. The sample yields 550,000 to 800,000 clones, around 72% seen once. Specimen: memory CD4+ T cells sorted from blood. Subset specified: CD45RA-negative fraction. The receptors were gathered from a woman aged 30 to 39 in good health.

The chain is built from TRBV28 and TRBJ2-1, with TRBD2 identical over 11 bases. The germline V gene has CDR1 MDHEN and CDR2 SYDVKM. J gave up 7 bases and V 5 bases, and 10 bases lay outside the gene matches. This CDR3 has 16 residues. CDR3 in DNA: TGTGCCAGCAGTCGATCTAGCGGGAGGATACGGAATGAGCAGTTCTTC. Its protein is CASSRSSGRIRNEQFF.

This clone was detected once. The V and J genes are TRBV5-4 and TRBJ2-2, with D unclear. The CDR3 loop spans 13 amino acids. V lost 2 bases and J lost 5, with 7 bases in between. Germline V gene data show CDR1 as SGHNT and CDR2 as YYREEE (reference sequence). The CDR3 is CASSLVGTGELFF. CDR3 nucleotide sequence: TGTGCCAGCAGCTTAGTGGGGACCGGGGAGCTGTTTTTT.

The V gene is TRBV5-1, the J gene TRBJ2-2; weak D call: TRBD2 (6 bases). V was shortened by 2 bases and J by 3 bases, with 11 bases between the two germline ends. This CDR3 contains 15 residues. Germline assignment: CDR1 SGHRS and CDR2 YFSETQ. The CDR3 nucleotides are TGCGCCAGCAGCTTTGGCGGGATCGACACCGGGGAGCTGTTTTTT. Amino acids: CASSFGGIDTGELFF.

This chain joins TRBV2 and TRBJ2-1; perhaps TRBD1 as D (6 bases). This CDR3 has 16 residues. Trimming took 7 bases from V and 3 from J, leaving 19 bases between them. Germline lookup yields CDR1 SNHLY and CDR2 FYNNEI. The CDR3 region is CASNRDTYSFYNEQFF. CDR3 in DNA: TGTGCCAGCAACAGGGACACCTACTCTTTCTACAATGAGCAGTTCTTC. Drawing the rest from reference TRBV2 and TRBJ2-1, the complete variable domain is EPEVTQTPSHQVTQMGQEVILRCVPISNHLYFYWYRQILGQKVEFLVSFYNNEISEKSEIFDDQFSVERPDGSNFTLKIRSTKLEDSAMYFCASNRDTYSFYNEQFFGPGTRLTVL.

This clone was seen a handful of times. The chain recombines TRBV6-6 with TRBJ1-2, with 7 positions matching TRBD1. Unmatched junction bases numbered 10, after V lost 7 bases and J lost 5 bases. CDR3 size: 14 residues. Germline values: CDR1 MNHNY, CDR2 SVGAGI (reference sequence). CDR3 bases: TGTGCCAGCACACCTTCCGACAGGGAATATGGCTACACCTTC. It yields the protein CASTPSDREYGYTF.

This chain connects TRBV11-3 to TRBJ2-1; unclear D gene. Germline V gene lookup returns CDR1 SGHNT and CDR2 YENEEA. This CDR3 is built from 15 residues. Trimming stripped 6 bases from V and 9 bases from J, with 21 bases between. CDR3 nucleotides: TGTGCCAGCAGTCCCGACTCGAGCACCGGCCGTGAGCAGTTCTTC. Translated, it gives CASSPDSSTGREQFF.

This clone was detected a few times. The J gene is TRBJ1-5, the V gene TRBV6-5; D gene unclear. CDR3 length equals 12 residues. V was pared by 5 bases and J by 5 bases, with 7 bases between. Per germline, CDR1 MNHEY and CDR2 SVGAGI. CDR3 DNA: TGTGCCAGCAGTACCCGAGATCAGCCCCAGCATTTT. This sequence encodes CASSTRDQPQHF.

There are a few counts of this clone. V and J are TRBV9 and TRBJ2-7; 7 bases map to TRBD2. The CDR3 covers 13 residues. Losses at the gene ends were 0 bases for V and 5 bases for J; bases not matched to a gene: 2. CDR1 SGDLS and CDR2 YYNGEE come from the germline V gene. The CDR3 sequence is CASSVAGRDEQYF. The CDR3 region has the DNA TGTGCCAGCAGCGTAGCTGGGAGGGACGAGCAGTACTTC.

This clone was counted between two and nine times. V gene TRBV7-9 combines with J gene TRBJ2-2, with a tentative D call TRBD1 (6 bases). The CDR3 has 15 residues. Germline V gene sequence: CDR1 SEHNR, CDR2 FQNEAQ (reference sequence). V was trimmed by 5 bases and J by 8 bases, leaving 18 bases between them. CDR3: CASSTSGTSRGELFF. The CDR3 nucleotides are TGTGCCAGCAGCACCTCCGGGACATCCAGGGGGGAGCTGTTTTTT.

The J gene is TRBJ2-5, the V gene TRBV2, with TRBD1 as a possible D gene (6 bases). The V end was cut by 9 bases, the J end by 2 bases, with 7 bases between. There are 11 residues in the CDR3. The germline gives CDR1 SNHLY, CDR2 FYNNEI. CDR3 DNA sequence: TGTGCCAGAGGGGGACAAGAGACCCAGTACTTC. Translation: CARGGQETQYF.

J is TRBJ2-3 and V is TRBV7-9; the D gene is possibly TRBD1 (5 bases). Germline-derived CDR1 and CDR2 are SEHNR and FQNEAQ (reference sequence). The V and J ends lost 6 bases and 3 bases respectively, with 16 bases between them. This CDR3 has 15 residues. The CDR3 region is CASRQQGGWTDTQYF. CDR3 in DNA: TGTGCCAGCAGGCAGCAGGGCGGATGGACAGATACGCAGTATTTT.

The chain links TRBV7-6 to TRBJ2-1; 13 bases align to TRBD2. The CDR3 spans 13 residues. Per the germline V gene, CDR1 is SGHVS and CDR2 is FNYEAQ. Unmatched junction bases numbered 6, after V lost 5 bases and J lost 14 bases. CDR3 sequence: CASSGLAGVIKFF. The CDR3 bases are TGTGCCAGCAGCGGACTAGCGGGAGTTATTAAGTTCTTC.